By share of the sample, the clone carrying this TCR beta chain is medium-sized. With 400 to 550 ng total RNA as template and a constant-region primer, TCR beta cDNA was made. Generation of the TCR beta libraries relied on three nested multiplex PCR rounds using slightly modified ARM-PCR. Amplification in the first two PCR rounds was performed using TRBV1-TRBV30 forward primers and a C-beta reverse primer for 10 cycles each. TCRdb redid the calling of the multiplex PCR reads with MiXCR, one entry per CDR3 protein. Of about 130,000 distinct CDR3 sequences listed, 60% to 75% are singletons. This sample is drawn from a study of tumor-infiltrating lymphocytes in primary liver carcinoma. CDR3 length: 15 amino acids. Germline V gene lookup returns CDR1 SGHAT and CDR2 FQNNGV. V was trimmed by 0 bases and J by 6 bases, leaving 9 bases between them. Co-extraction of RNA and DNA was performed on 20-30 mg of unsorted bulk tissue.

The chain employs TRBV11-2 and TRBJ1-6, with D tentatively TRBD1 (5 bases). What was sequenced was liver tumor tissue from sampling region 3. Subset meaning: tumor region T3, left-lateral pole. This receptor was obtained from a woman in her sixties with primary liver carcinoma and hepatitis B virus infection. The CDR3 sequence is CASSLEWGGNSPLHF. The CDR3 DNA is TGTGCCAGCAGCTTAGAATGGGGGGGTAATTCACCCCTCCACTTT.